The rows below give T cell receptor beta chains drawn from one sample of a study of high-grade serous ovarian cancer treatment subgroups. Data came from immunoSEQ multiplex PCR; TCRdb stores just in-frame clones and leaves some out. The profile covers some 40,000 clones, with around three quarters appearing a single time and approximately 3.1% taken by the ten largest. The sample consisted of tumor tissue. The receptor set was obtained from a human donor with high-grade serous ovarian cancer. Both conserved end residues are part of each CDR3. Fields, in order: CDR3 protein, V gene, J gene.

CDR3 protein: CASSREITYEQYF
V gene: TRBV11-2
J gene: TRBJ2-7

CDR3 protein: CSAVNNEQFF
V gene: TRBV20-1
J gene: TRBJ2-1

CDR3 protein: CASSLSGGHSYEQYF
V gene: TRBV4-1
J gene: TRBJ2-7

CDR3 protein: CASTNSGTGPYGYTF
V gene: TRBV28
J gene: TRBJ1-2

CDR3 protein: CSVKTDRENQPQHF
V gene: TRBV29-1
J gene: TRBJ1-5

CDR3 protein: CASRLAGGKGEQYF
V gene: TRBV6-6
J gene: TRBJ2-5

CDR3 protein: CASSSTVNTEAFF
V gene: TRBV19
J gene: TRBJ1-1

CDR3 protein: CASSITPSGQAGTNTIYF
V gene: TRBV19
J gene: TRBJ1-3

CDR3 protein: CASSEAWTSGWTQYF
V gene: TRBV2
J gene: TRBJ2-5

CDR3 protein: CASLSPGGPAETQYF
V gene: TRBV28
J gene: TRBJ2-5

CDR3 protein: CASRYDRNNEQFF
V gene: TRBV6-1
J gene: TRBJ2-1

CDR3 protein: CASSLPLDRPNTEAFF
V gene: TRBV28
J gene: TRBJ1-1

CDR3 protein: CASSHGQGFSEQYF
V gene: TRBV4-3
J gene: TRBJ2-7

CDR3 protein: CAISVGQRTNNEQFF
V gene: TRBV10-3
J gene: TRBJ2-1

CDR3 protein: CASSSSGGNTEAFF
V gene: TRBV28
J gene: TRBJ1-1

CDR3 protein: CASSQGEAYAREEAFF
V gene: TRBV4-3
J gene: TRBJ1-1

CDR3 protein: CAISGLADNEQFF
V gene: TRBV10-3
J gene: TRBJ2-1

CDR3 protein: CASSLALVANEQFF
V gene: TRBV7-8
J gene: TRBJ2-1

CDR3 protein: CASSLSGGGANVLTF
V gene: TRBV7-3
J gene: TRBJ2-6

CDR3 protein: CASSSGTSGSLSTDTQYF
V gene: TRBV2
J gene: TRBJ2-3

CDR3 protein: CASSQGLGVVTQYF
V gene: TRBV4-3
J gene: TRBJ2-3

CDR3 protein: CASSLGFGGAYEQYF
V gene: TRBV7-7
J gene: TRBJ2-7

CDR3 protein: CSVGPTGVSHEQYF
V gene: TRBV29-1
J gene: TRBJ2-7

CDR3 protein: CASSGTGNIQYF
V gene: TRBV7-9
J gene: TRBJ2-4